Listed here are 21 T cell receptor beta chains from one sample, sequenced in a study of shared clonotypes between healthy human individuals. The naive CD8 population came from CD45RO-negative cells selected for CCR7, without terminally differentiated effector memory CD45RA+ cells. Sequencing was performed with immunoSEQ multiplex PCR; in TCRdb, only in-frame clones are kept and a portion is missing. The sample lists almost 700,000 clones, roughly nine tenths seen once, with nearly 25% in the top ten. The sample consisted of naive CD8+ T cells sorted from blood. The receptors were gathered from a man aged 25-45 years in good health.

The CDR3 is CASSLLAGVLSSYNEQFF. CDR3 nucleotides: TGTGCCAGCAGCTTGCTTGCAGGGGTTCTGAGTTCCTACAATGAGCAGTTCTTC. J is TRBJ2-1 and V is TRBV5-4; tentatively, D is TRBD1 (6 bases). The CDR3 totals 18 residues. Germline-derived CDR1 and CDR2 are SGHNT and YYREEE (reference sequence). The ends were cut back, 1 base at V and 1 base at J, with 18 bases in the middle.

This chain joins TRBV7-6 and TRBJ1-1, with TRBD1 matching over 9 bases. Germline trimming cut 5 bases from V and 0 bases from J; bases unmatched to any gene: 4. Germline CDR1 and CDR2: SGHVS and FNYEAQ. This CDR3 region has 15 residues. The DNA of the CDR3 is TGTGCCAGCAGCGGGGGACAGGGTGTGAACACTGAAGCTTTCTTT. It encodes CASSGGQGVNTEAFF.

CDR3 DNA: TGCGCCAGCAGCCTTTACCCAAATACTCGAGGGGCAGATACGCAGTATTTT. The encoded protein is CASSLYPNTRGADTQYF. This chain joins TRBV4-1 and TRBJ2-3; D tentatively fits TRBD1 or TRBD2 (5 bases each). From germline, CDR1 is MGHRA and CDR2 YSYEKL. V was pared by 4 bases and J by 4 bases, with 21 bases between. CDR3 size: 17 residues.

This clone showed up just a few times. Distinct nucleotide sequences in the sample also encode this CDR3. V and J are TRBV7-9 and TRBJ2-1; D call uncertain. The CDR3 runs 11 residues. The germline V and J ends were trimmed by 3 bases and 7 bases, with 4 bases remaining between them. The germline CDR1 and CDR2 sequences are SEHNR and FQNEAQ (reference sequence). The CDR3 reads CASSLGNEQFF. DNA for the CDR3: TGTGCCAGCAGCTTGGGGAATGAGCAGTTCTTC.

The V and J genes are TRBV29-1 and TRBJ1-2; D call uncertain. Trimming took off 6 bases at V and 1 base at J, with 12 bases between the two ends. The CDR3 runs to 13 residues. Germline V gene sequence: CDR1 SQVTM, CDR2 ANQGSEA. This CDR3 is CSVTLEINYGYTF. DNA for the CDR3: TGCAGCGTGACCCTAGAGATTAACTATGGCTACACCTTC.

The chain is built from TRBV7-9 and TRBJ2-5; D could derive from TRBD1 or TRBD2 (5 bases each). V lost 4 bases and J 5 bases, leaving 14 bases between the germline ends. The CDR3 runs 14 residues. The germline CDR1 and CDR2 sequences are SEHNR and FQNEAQ (reference sequence). In DNA form, the CDR3 reads TGTGCCAGCAGCTCCTCCCCGGGACCGGAGACCCAGTACTTC. Amino acids: CASSSSPGPETQYF.

This clone was seen repeatedly, ten times or more. The V call is TRBV6-4, the J call TRBJ2-1, with 7 bases aligning to TRBD2. Germline trimming cut 0 bases from V and 0 bases from J; bases unmatched to any gene: 2. Germline V gene sequence: CDR1 MRHNA, CDR2 SNTAGT. The CDR3 has 16 amino acids. This CDR3 reads CASSDSRESSYNEQFF. DNA for the CDR3: TGTGCCAGCAGTGACTCGCGGGAGAGCTCCTACAATGAGCAGTTCTTC.

The J gene is TRBJ2-4, the V gene TRBV4-3; no firm D call. This CDR3 spans 16 amino acids. V was shortened by 0 bases and J by 8 bases, with 17 bases between the two germline ends. Germline V gene sequence: CDR1 LGHNA, CDR2 YSLEER. The CDR3 region has the DNA TGCGCCAGCAGCCAAGATGTTTGGATTGTTGGAGACATTCAGTACTTC. Its protein product is CASSQDVWIVGDIQYF.

This clone was seen once. The J gene is TRBJ2-1, the V gene TRBV5-8; D gene uncertain. Germline V gene lookup returns CDR1 SGHTS and CDR2 YDEGEE. The CDR3 runs 15 residues. V lost 2 bases and J lost 5, with 14 bases in between. CDR3 sequence reads: CASSLMQEAHNEQFF. The CDR3 DNA is TGTGCCAGCAGCTTAATGCAAGAAGCACACAATGAGCAGTTCTTC.

The chain links TRBV6-5 to TRBJ2-2, with 8 positions matching TRBD2. The CDR3 sequence is 15 residues long. The V segment lost 6 bases and the J segment 0 bases; nucleotides outside the gene matches: 3. Germline CDR1 reads MNHEY; CDR2 reads SVGAGI. CDR3 residues: CASRTSGSNTGELFF. The CDR3 bases are TGTGCCAGCAGAACTAGCGGTTCGAACACCGGGGAGCTGTTTTTT.

V is TRBV28 and J is TRBJ2-1; TRBD1 is a possible D gene (5 bases). The germline V gene has CDR1 MDHEN and CDR2 SYDVKM. The V and J ends lost 2 bases and 9 bases respectively, with 20 bases between them. The CDR3 totals 16 residues. CDR3 DNA: TGTGCCAGCAGTTTACCCCCGGCGCCAGGGCACCGTGAGCAGTTCTTC. Its translation is CASSLPPAPGHREQFF.

The V and J genes are TRBV7-9 and TRBJ2-7, with TRBD2 matching 11 bases. The V and J ends lost 1 base and 4 bases, in that order; junction bases with no gene match: 12. The length of the CDR3 is 18 residues. Germline V gene sequence: CDR1 SEHNR, CDR2 FQNEAQ (reference sequence). CDR3 sequence: CASSLESLLAGVGYEQYF. In DNA form, the CDR3 reads TGTGCCAGCAGCTTAGAGAGTCTACTAGCGGGAGTGGGTTACGAGCAGTACTTC. The full variable domain, its missing parts supplied by reference TRBV7-9 and TRBJ2-7, is DTGVSQNPRHKITKRGQNVTFRCDPISEHNRLYWYRQTLGQGPEFLTYFQNEAQLEKSRLLSDRFSAERPKGSFSTLEIQRTEQGDSAMYLCASSLESLLAGVGYEQYFGPGTRLTVT.

The chain carries TRBV6-5 and TRBJ2-1; D ambiguous. CDR3 size: 13 residues. The V and J ends lost 5 bases and 5 bases respectively, with 10 bases between them. Germline-derived CDR1 and CDR2 are MNHEY and SVGAGI. The CDR3 coding sequence is TGTGCCAGCAGTCCCGGGTCTCACAATGAGCAGTTCTTC. Translating gives CASSPGSHNEQFF.

This chain connects TRBV7-9 to TRBJ2-7; D not resolved. V lost 4 bases and J lost 6, with 13 bases in between. The CDR3 sequence is 13 residues long. The V gene's germline CDR1 is SEHNR and CDR2 FQNEAQ (reference sequence). This chain's CDR3 is CASSSPSNGEQYF. The CDR3, as DNA: TGTGCCAGCAGCTCCCCGTCCAACGGCGAGCAGTACTTC.

The rearrangement links TRBV27 to TRBJ1-1; D gene ambiguous. Looked up from germline, CDR1 is MNHEY and CDR2 is SMNVEV (reference sequence). The CDR3 spans 13 residues. Trimming removed 4 bases at V and 2 bases at J, with 8 bases between. The CDR3 DNA is TGTGCCAGCAGTTATAAGGTTAACACTGAAGCTTTCTTT. It translates to CASSYKVNTEAFF.

This clone was counted only a few times. The chain uses TRBV4-1 and TRBJ1-4; D perhaps matches TRBD1 (6 bases). V gave up 3 bases and J gave up 5 bases, with 13 bases separating them. Germline values: CDR1 MGHRA, CDR2 YSYEKL. This CDR3 is built from 15 residues. The CDR3, as DNA: TGCGCCAGCAGCCACACGACAGGAGAGAATGAAAAACTGTTTTTT. Translating gives CASSHTTGENEKLFF.

The V gene is TRBV6-6, the J gene TRBJ2-3, with a possible D match to TRBD1 (6 bases). Trimming pared 2 bases from V and 3 bases from J, leaving 12 bases between. The germline V gene has CDR1 MNHNY and CDR2 SVGAGI (reference sequence). CDR3 size: 15 residues. The DNA of the CDR3 is TGTGCCAGCAGTTACCTTGGGGGCGCAACAGATACGCAGTATTTT. Its protein is CASSYLGGATDTQYF.

This chain connects TRBV11-2 to TRBJ2-1; D unresolved. V lost 1 base and J 6 bases, leaving 7 bases between the germline ends. CDR1 is SGHAT, CDR2 FQNNGV, per germline. The CDR3 is 13 residues long. In DNA form, the CDR3 reads TGTGCCAGCAGCTTAGGGGCTGGCAATGAGCAGTTCTTC. Translation: CASSLGAGNEQFF.

The rearrangement uses TRBV4-3 and TRBJ2-3; D uncertain. This CDR3 has 15 residues. The germline V and J ends were trimmed by 1 base and 2 bases, with 10 bases remaining between them. Germline CDR1 and CDR2: LGHNA and YSLEER. For the CDR3, the DNA is TGCGCCAGCAGCCAAGTAAGGGAAGACACAGATACGCAGTATTTT. Protein sequence: CASSQVREDTDTQYF.

The J gene is TRBJ2-7, the V gene TRBV7-9, with a weak D call TRBD2 (5 bases). Between the trimmed V and J ends, which lost 5 bases and 3 bases, there was a span of 17 bases. CDR3 length equals 15 residues. The V gene's germline CDR1 is SEHNR and CDR2 FQNEAQ (reference sequence). CDR3 DNA sequence: TGTGCCAGCAGCCACTTCGGGGAAGGGAACTACGAGCAGTACTTC. It yields the protein CASSHFGEGNYEQYF. The variable domain in full, with the rest retrieved from reference TRBV7-9 and TRBJ2-7, is DTGVSQNPRHKITKRGQNVTFRCDPISEHNRLYWYRQTLGQGPEFLTYFQNEAQLEKSRLLSDRFSAERPKGSFSTLEIQRTEQGDSAMYLCASSHFGEGNYEQYFGPGTRLTVT.

The chain combines TRBV7-9 with TRBJ2-7, with D perhaps matching TRBD1 (8 bases). The CDR3 loop spans 17 amino acids. The ends were cut back, 4 bases at V and 2 bases at J, with 21 bases in the middle. Germline lookup yields CDR1 SEHNR and CDR2 FQNEAQ (reference sequence). The CDR3 reads CASSSTGAGADAYEQYF. CDR3 bases: TGTGCCAGCAGCTCGACAGGGGCGGGGGCAGATGCCTACGAGCAGTACTTC.